Below, 24 T cell receptor beta chains from the same sample are listed, as sequenced in a study of early T cells in non-severe SARS-CoV-2 infection. In TCRdb, the 5' RACE reads were re-called with MiXCR into one record per CDR3 protein. The sample holds fewer than 85,000 distinct CDR3 sequences, more than 7.5% seen once. Input material: whole blood. The receptors come from an adult who was a healthcare worker with PCR-confirmed SARS-CoV-2 infection or an uninfected control (not recorded which).

There are many counts of this clonotype. The CDR3 region has the DNA TGTGCCAGCAGCTTAGGAGCGGCCTTTGGTGAGCAGTTCTTC. Translation gives CASSLGAAFGEQFF. V is TRBV11-3 and J is TRBJ2-1; a weak D match, TRBD2 (5 bases). V was cut by 1 base and J by 9 bases, with 13 bases left in between. The CDR3 is 14 residues long. The germline gives CDR1 SGHNT, CDR2 YENEEA.

This clonotype came up many times. The chain joins TRBV11-2 to TRBJ2-4; TRBD1 matches 12 bases. This CDR3 is 15 amino acids long. Trimming removed 4 bases from V and 9 bases from J; junction bases left unmatched: 7. Looked up from germline, CDR1 is SGHAT and CDR2 is FQNNGV. CDR3 in amino acids: CASSSAGTGGGIQYF. CDR3 sequence (DNA): TGTGCCAGCAGCTCCGCCGGGACAGGGGGCGGCATTCAGTACTTC.

The sample holds many counts of this clonotype. The chain joins TRBV6-1 to TRBJ2-6; D ambiguous. From germline, CDR1 is MNHNS and CDR2 SASEGT. This CDR3 is 16 amino acids long. V dropped 4 bases and J dropped 2 bases, with 12 bases sitting between them. Here the CDR3 reads CASSVLGITGANVLTF. CDR3 bases: TGTGCCAGCAGTGTGCTAGGGATCACTGGGGCCAACGTCCTGACTTTC.

This clonotype was counted a single time. CDR3 nucleotide sequence: TGCGCCAGCAGCTCCTCGGGGGGGCAACGTGGCCAAGAGACCCAGTACTTC. The encoded protein is CASSSSGGQRGQETQYF. This sequence joins TRBV5-1 and TRBJ2-5; TRBD2 aligns across 8 bases. The CDR3 covers 17 residues. The ends lost 3 bases at V and 1 base at J; junction bases unmatched: 11. Germline CDR1 reads SGHRS; CDR2 reads YFSETQ.

This clonotype was observed a few times. The genes are TRBV9 and TRBJ2-5, with TRBD2 matching 8 bases. Germline V gives CDR1 SGDLS, CDR2 YYNGEE. Trimming at V came to 6 bases and at J to 2 bases, leaving 6 bases not matched to a gene. The CDR3 consists of 14 residues. CDR3 bases: TGTGCCAGCAACGGCGGGAGGAGGCAAGAGACCCAGTACTTC. It translates to CASNGGRRQETQYF.

Comment on this clonotype: A read error may be the cause here, since a much bigger clone is one base away. The V and J genes are TRBV24-1 and TRBJ2-1; D remains unclear. This CDR3 spans 11 amino acids. Germline loops: CDR1 KGHDR, CDR2 SFDVKD. CDR3 in amino acids: CATRDSHEQLF. CDR3 DNA: TGTGCCACCAGAGATTCCCATGAGCAGCTCTTC.

DNA for the CDR3: TGTGCCAGCAGTTCCGACAGGGCCAATTCACCCCTCCACTTT. This codes for CASSSDRANSPLHF. The V and J genes are TRBV27 and TRBJ1-6; TRBD1 matches at 7 bases. Germline V CDR1 and CDR2: MNHEY, SMNVEV (reference sequence). The CDR3 spans 14 residues. V was pared by 4 bases and J by 7 bases, with 4 bases of the junction left unmatched.

This clonotype was seen a handful of times. The chain carries TRBV7-3 and TRBJ1-1, with a possible D match to TRBD1 (5 bases). Trimming stripped 6 bases from V and 1 base from J, with 9 bases between. Germline V gene sequence: CDR1 SGHTA, CDR2 FQGTGA. The CDR3 runs to 13 residues. CDR3 sequence: CASSRDENTEAFF. CDR3 coding DNA: TGTGCCAGCAGTCGGGACGAGAACACTGAAGCTTTCTTT.

The chain joins TRBV20-1 to TRBJ2-6, with 11 positions matching TRBD2. CDR1 and CDR2 from the germline V gene are DFQATT and SNEGSKA (reference sequence). Germline trimming cut 2 bases from V and 7 bases from J; bases unmatched to any gene: 16. The CDR3 has 19 residues. CDR3 coding DNA: TGCAGTGCTAGACTGATACTAGCGGGAGACCTACTCGGAGCCAACGTCCTGACTTTC. Translating gives CSARLILAGDLLGANVLTF.

This chain links TRBV7-9 with TRBJ1-6, with TRBD1 matching 7 bases. J lost 9 bases, V lost 3 bases, and 5 bases had no gene match. The CDR3 loop spans 14 amino acids. Germline CDR1 reads SEHNR; CDR2 reads FQNEAQ (reference sequence). The DNA of the CDR3 is TGTGCCAGCAGCTTGGAACAGGGGTTTTCACCCCTCCACTTT. This translates into CASSLEQGFSPLHF.

DNA of the CDR3: TGTGCCAGCAGACCAAACGGACAGGGGGCGTCTGAAAAACTGTTTTTT. This gives the protein CASRPNGQGASEKLFF. The gene calls are TRBV7-9 and TRBJ1-4; the match to TRBD1 covers 11 bases. CDR1 is SEHNR and CDR2 is FQNEAQ in the germline V gene (reference sequence). The CDR3 covers 16 residues. V shed 6 bases and J 7 bases; nucleotides not matched to a gene: 10.

Ten or more counts support this clonotype. This sequence joins TRBV12-3 or TRBV12-4 and TRBJ2-7, with D perhaps given as TRBD1 or TRBD2 (5 bases each). Trimming shortened V by 0 bases and J by 9 bases, and 12 bases separated the two germline ends. The CDR3 runs to 13 residues. In DNA, the CDR3 is TGTGCCAGCAGTTTAGCCACCGGGACGCCGCAGTACTTC. It codes for CASSLATGTPQYF.

CDR3 sequence: CASSQDTDTDTQYF. The CDR3 nucleotides are TGCGCCAGCAGCCAAGATACCGACACAGATACGCAGTATTTT. The chain couples TRBV4-1 to TRBJ2-3; no definite D call. The CDR3 runs to 14 residues. Germline V CDR1 and CDR2: MGHRA, YSYEKL. Trimming took 0 bases from V and 2 from J, leaving 6 bases between them.

This clonotype was recorded a few times. The V call is TRBV20-1, the J call TRBJ2-2; 7 positions match TRBD2. Germline V gene data show CDR1 as DFQATT and CDR2 as SNEGSKA (reference sequence). The CDR3 is 16 amino acids. Germline trimming cut 7 bases from V and 1 base from J; bases unmatched to any gene: 12. CDR3 nucleotide sequence: TGCAGTGTCCCGGGATCGGTAGCGGGGAACACCGGGGAGCTGTTTTTT. Its translation is CSVPGSVAGNTGELFF.

This clonotype was counted between two and nine times. The chain combines TRBV5-1 with TRBJ2-3; possible D gene TRBD2, 6 bases. Trimming left V 0 bases short and J 0 bases short, with 11 bases between. The CDR3 has 16 amino acids. The germline CDR1 and CDR2 sequences are SGHRS and YFSETQ. The CDR3 here is CASSLELALSTDTQYF. In DNA form, the CDR3 reads TGCGCCAGCAGCTTGGAGCTAGCGCTTAGCACAGATACGCAGTATTTT.

This clonotype was seen more than once but under ten times. J is TRBJ2-3 and V is TRBV6-5, with a possible D match to TRBD2 (5 bases). Trimming took off 6 bases at V and 0 bases at J, with 13 bases between the two ends. There are 15 residues in the CDR3. In germline, CDR1 is MNHEY, CDR2 SVGAGI. The CDR3, as DNA: TGTGCCAGCAGCCCCACTAGTACTAGCACAGATACGCAGTATTTT. This gives the protein CASSPTSTSTDTQYF.

The chain recombines TRBV6-1 with TRBJ1-1; no clear D. V lost 6 bases, J lost 0 bases, and 8 bases lay in between. The CDR3 length is 13 residues. CDR1 and CDR2 (germline): MNHNS, SASEGT. The DNA of the CDR3 is TGTGCCAGCAGATTACAAGTGAACACTGAAGCTTTCTTT. Its protein is CASRLQVNTEAFF.

This clonotype was observed at least ten times. The V and J genes are TRBV11-2 and TRBJ2-1, with D possibly being TRBD1 or TRBD2 (5 bases each). Between the trimmed V and J ends, which lost 8 bases and 5 bases, there was a span of 13 bases. The CDR3 covers 13 residues. Germline assignment: CDR1 SGHAT and CDR2 FQNNGV. CDR3 region: CASGGGGNNEQFF. The CDR3 DNA follows: TGTGCCAGCGGGGGTGGCGGCAACAATGAGCAGTTCTTC.

This chain connects TRBV2 to TRBJ2-7; D not certain. V dropped 1 base and J dropped 7 bases, with 5 bases sitting between them. There are 11 residues in the CDR3. Per germline, CDR1 SNHLY and CDR2 FYNNEI. CDR3 sequence reads: CASSEVEEQYF. Written as DNA, the CDR3 is TGTGCCAGCAGTGAAGTAGAAGAGCAGTACTTC.

The V gene is TRBV28, the J gene TRBJ1-5, with D perhaps matching TRBD1 (5 bases). This CDR3 is 16 amino acids long. V was pared by 1 base and J by 8 bases, with 18 bases between. Looked up from germline, CDR1 is MDHEN and CDR2 is SYDVKM. In DNA, the CDR3 is TGTGCCAGCAGTTTATTCGGGACGGCCGACGCGAAGCCCCAGCATTTT. Encoded protein: CASSLFGTADAKPQHF.

The DNA of the CDR3 is TGTGCCAGCAGTCGGGGCCCCTCCGGCCCCTACGAGCAGTACTTC. Translation gives CASSRGPSGPYEQYF. This sequence joins TRBV12-3 or TRBV12-4 and TRBJ2-7; possibly TRBD1 or TRBD2 for D (5 bases each). The V end lost 5 bases, the J end lost 2 bases, and 16 bases lay between the germline ends. The CDR3 has 15 amino acids.

Of note for this clonotype: A read error may produce the germline difference seen at one junction end. The rearrangement links TRBV5-5 to TRBJ1-3; the D is unclear. Germline V gene lookup returns CDR1 SGHKS and CDR2 YYEKEE (reference sequence). The CDR3 extends over 14 amino acids. The CDR3 spells CASSPFLSENTIYF. CDR3 DNA: TGTGCCAGCAGCCCCTTCTTGTCTGAAAACACCATATATTTT.

This clonotype was recorded a few times. V usage is TRBV7-6 and J usage is TRBJ2-7, with D perhaps assigned TRBD1 or TRBD2 (5 bases each). This CDR3 spans 16 amino acids. V lost 5 bases and J 0 bases, leaving 17 bases between the germline ends. Germline V CDR1 and CDR2: SGHVS, FNYEAQ. CDR3: CASSPSGTVSSYEQYF. DNA for the CDR3: TGTGCCAGCAGCCCGTCTGGGACGGTGAGCTCCTACGAGCAGTACTTC.

This clonotype was seen ten or more times. The chain recombines TRBV15 with TRBJ1-2; D might be TRBD1 (5 bases). This CDR3 contains 13 residues. Germline loops: CDR1 LNHNV, CDR2 YYDKDF (reference sequence). V was pared by 1 base and J by 8 bases, with 11 bases between. The CDR3 loop reads CATSRGGWGGYTF. CDR3 in DNA: TGTGCCACCAGCAGAGGGGGCTGGGGAGGCTACACCTTC.